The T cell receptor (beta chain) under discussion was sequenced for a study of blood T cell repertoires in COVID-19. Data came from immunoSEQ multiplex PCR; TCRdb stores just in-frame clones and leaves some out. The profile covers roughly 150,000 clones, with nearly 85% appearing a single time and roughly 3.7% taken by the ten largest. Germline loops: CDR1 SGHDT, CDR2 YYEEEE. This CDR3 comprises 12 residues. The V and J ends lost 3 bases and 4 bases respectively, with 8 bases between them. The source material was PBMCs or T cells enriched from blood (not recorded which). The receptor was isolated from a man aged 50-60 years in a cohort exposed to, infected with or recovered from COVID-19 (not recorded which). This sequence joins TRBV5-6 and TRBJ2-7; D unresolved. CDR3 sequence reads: CASSSYSYEQYF. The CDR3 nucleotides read TGTGCCAGCAGCTCCTACAGTTACGAGCAGTACTTC.